This T cell receptor beta chain stems from a study of cytomegalovirus exposure and HLA in healthy donors. Study summary: Unique TCR beta sequences numbering some 120 million came from roughly 180 million T cells in an earlier analysis.

As concerns this clone: Its antigen is not identified.

Study-level results: DRB1 had the most TCR associations and HLA-C the fewest, a later analysis found, with rates varying by HLA locus. It is likely that the observed cluster of highly shared sequence variants was a sequencing artifact.

The V gene's germline CDR1 is GTSNPN and CDR2 SVGIG (reference sequence). Trimming removed 5 bases from V and 1 base from J, with 8 bases in between. CDR3 size: 12 residues. Amplification used 60 Vbeta primers and 13 Jbeta primers. The protocol was immunoSEQ multiplex PCR, while the TCRdb copy is restricted to in-frame clones and leaves out a portion. Among about 67,000 clones listed, approximately 67% were seen once. This TCR derives from a young woman in good health and CMV-seronegative. Sample: PBMCs. The rearrangement links TRBV30 to TRBJ1-1; possible D gene TRBD1, 6 bases. CDR3 amino acids: CAWGQSNTEAFF. CDR3 in DNA: TGTGCCTGGGGACAGTCGAACACTGAAGCTTTCTTT.